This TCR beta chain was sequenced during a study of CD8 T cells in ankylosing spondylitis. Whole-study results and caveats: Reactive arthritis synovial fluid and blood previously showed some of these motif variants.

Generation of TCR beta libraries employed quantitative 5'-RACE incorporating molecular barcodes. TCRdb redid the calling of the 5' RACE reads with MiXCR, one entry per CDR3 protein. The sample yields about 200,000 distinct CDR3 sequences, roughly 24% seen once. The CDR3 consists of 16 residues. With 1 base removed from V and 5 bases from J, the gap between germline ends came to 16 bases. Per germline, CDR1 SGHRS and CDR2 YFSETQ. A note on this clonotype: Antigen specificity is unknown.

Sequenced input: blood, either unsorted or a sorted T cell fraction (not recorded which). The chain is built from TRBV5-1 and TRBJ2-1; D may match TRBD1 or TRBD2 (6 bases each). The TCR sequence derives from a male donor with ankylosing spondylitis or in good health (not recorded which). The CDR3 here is CASSLTIGGTNNEQFF. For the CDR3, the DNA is TGCGCCAGCAGCTTGACAATTGGCGGGACAAACAATGAGCAGTTCTTC.